This section outlines one T cell receptor (beta chain) sequence together with its context. This entry is derived from a study of blood T cell repertoires in COVID-19. About the research overall: Spain, Italy and the United States supplied samples that represented acute and convalescent COVID-19. Sample material is recorded as cDNA or gDNA derived from T cells, B-cell-depleted T cells, or PBMCs.

In the study's own analysis: Quantification of nucleated cells was approximated via reference gene primer amplification. Profiling relied on immunoSEQ multiplex PCR, and the TCRdb table lists in-frame clones only, not all of them. V, J and clone size reflect that table, while D and trimming were determined from the DNA. The sample lists under 75,000 clones; roughly three quarters were seen once. The V end lost 3 bases, the J end lost 1 base, and 7 bases lay between the germline ends. The CDR3 contains 14 residues. Looked up from germline, CDR1 is LGHNA and CDR2 is YSLEER. This clonotype was obtained from an elderly man with acute or convalescent COVID-19. The chain joins TRBV4-3 to TRBJ2-1; possibly TRBD1 for D (5 bases). What was sequenced was peripheral blood. The CDR3: CASSQGPSYNEQFF. In nucleotides, the CDR3 is TGCGCCAGCAGCCAGGGGCCTTCCTACAATGAGCAGTTCTTC.